This T cell receptor beta chain was sequenced during a study of beta chain features in type 1 diabetes. Donors contributed one heparinised blood draw apiece, averaging roughly 100 mL. Using CD45RO/CCR7/CD25/CD127/CD95/CD27, CD4+ naive, central memory, regulatory and stem cell-like memory cells were sorted. Expressed TCRB transcripts were sequenced after all isolated RNA was converted to cDNA. Clones were sequenced by immunoSEQ multiplex PCR, and TCRdb holds only the in-frame ones, with some missing. The sample carries 55,000 to 80,000 clones, around 49% recorded once. Overall study results and limits: All four CD4+ subsets from Type 1 diabetes patients carried moderately but significantly shorter TCRB CDR3s. For TCRB rearrangement, an influence of HLA type remained unresolved here.

Notes on this clone: Its specificity is not known.

The TCR originated in a man younger than 45 with type 1 diabetes. Input material: central memory CD4+ T cells from blood.

CDR3 loop: CASSLWPSNTEAFF. The CDR3, as DNA: TGTGCCAGCAGTTTATGGCCCTCTAACACTGAAGCTTTCTTT. This chain joins TRBV27 and TRBJ1-1; D call uncertain. Looked up from germline, CDR1 is MNHEY and CDR2 is SMNVEV (reference sequence). This CDR3 contains 14 residues. Trimming pared 1 base from V and 2 bases from J, leaving 8 bases between.